This T cell receptor beta chain appears in the sequencing data of a study of control samples from healthy donors and cancer patients. Germline CDR1 and CDR2: MNHNY and SVGAGI (reference sequence). This CDR3 contains 14 residues. Trimming cost V 0 bases and J 5 bases, with 9 bases left between them. Clones were read by immunoSEQ multiplex PCR, and TCRdb kept only the in-frame ones, dropping some. The sample holds some 150,000 clones, roughly 93% seen once. The sequencing sample was made of blood. The sequence was obtained from a woman aged 55-75 years in good health. The chain joins TRBV6-6 to TRBJ2-3; D is unclear. The CDR3 is CASSYSPSRDTQYF. Written as DNA, the CDR3 is TGTGCCAGCAGTTACTCCCCTTCCAGAGATACGCAGTATTTT.